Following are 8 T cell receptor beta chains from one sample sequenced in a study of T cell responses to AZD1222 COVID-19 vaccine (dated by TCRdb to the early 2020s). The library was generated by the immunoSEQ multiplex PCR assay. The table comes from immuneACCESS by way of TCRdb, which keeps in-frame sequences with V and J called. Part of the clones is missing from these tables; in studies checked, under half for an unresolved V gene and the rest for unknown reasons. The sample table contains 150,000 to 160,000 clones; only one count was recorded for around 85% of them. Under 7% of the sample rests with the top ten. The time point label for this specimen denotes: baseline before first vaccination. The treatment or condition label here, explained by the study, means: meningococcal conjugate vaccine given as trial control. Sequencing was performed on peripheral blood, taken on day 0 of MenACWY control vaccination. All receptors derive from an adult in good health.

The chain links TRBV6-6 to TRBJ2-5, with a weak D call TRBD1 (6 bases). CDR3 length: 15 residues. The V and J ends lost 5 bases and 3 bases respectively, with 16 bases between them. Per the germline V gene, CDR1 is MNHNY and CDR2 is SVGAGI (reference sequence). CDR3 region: CASSLPPGQEETQYF. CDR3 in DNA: TGTGCCAGCAGTCTTCCACCGGGACAAGAAGAGACCCAGTACTTC.

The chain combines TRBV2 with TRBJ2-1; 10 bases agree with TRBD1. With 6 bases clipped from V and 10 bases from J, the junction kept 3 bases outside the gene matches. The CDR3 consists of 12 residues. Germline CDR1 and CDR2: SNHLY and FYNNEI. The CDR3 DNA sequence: TGTGCCAGCAGGTTGGACAGGGGGGAGCAGTTCTTC. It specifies CASRLDRGEQFF.

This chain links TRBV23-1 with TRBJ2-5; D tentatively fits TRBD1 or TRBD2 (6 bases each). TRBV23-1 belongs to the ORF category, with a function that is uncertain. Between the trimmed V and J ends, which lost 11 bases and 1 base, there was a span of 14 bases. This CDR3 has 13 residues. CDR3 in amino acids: CAHRGQAQETQYF. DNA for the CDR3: TGCGCCCACCGGGGGCAGGCCCAAGAGACCCAGTACTTC.

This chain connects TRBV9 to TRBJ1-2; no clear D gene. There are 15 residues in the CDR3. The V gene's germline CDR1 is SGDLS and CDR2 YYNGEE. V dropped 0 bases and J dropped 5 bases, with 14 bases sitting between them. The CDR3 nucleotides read TGTGCCAGCAGCGTAGCTCCCCGTACGGGGTATGGCTACACCTTC. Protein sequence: CASSVAPRTGYGYTF.

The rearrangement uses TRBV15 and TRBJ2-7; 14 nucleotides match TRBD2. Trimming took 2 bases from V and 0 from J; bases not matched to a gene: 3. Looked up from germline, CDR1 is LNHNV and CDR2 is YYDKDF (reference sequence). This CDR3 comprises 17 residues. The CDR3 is CATSRYGTSGSSYEQYF. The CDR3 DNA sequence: TGTGCCACCAGCAGATATGGGACTAGCGGGAGCTCCTACGAGCAGTACTTC. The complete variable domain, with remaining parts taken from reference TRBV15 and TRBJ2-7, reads DAMVIQNPRYQVTQFGKPVTLSCSQTLNHNVMYWYQQKSSQAPKLLFHYYDKDFNNEADTPDNFQSRRPNTSFCFLDIRSPGLGDTAMYLCATSRYGTSGSSYEQYFGPGTRLTVT.

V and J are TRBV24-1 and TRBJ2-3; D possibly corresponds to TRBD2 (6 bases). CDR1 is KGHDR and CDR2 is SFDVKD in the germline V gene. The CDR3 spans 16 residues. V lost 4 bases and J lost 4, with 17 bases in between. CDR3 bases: TGTGCCACCAGTGACTATGGGAGGCTGGGGGCAGATACGCAGTATTTT. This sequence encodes CATSDYGRLGADTQYF.

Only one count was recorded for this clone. As DNA, the CDR3 is TGCGCCAGCAGCTTACTAACCCTGACAGGGAATGAGCAGTTCTTC. Its translation: CASSLLTLTGNEQFF. This chain joins TRBV5-1 and TRBJ2-1; 7 positions match TRBD1. Germline loops: CDR1 SGHRS, CDR2 YFSETQ. The CDR3 consists of 15 residues. The trim removed 2 bases at V and 7 bases at J, leaving 9 bases unmatched.

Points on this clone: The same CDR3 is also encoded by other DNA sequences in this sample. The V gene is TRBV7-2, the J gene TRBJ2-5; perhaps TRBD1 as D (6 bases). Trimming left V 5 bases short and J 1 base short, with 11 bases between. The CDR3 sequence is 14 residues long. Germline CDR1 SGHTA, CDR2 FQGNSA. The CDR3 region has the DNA TGTGCCAGCAGCCTGACAGGAGGCCAAGAGACCCAGTACTTC. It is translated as CASSLTGGQETQYF.